The rows below give T cell receptor beta chains drawn from one sample of a study of shared T cell receptors in the human thymus. Profiling relied on immunoSEQ multiplex PCR, and the TCRdb table lists in-frame clones only, not all of them. Of about 400,000 clones in the sample, approximately 95% were seen once. The sequenced sample was thymocytes. These receptors were collected from a human donor. CDR3s include the opening cysteine and the closing phenylalanine or tryptophan. D genes are given only for firm matches. A row's size may be missing; if present it is once, few, many or a size class.

J gene,D gene,V gene,clone size,CDR3 protein,CDR3 DNA
TRBJ2-5,TRBD2,TRBV5-1,.,CASSLGLAANQETQYF,TGCGCCAGCAGCTTGGGGCTAGCGGCTAACCAAGAGACCCAGTACTTC
TRBJ2-7,TRBD1,TRBV28,few,CASSSTGDEQYF,TGTGCCAGCAGTTCCACAGGGGACGAGCAGTACTTC
TRBJ2-7,TRBD2,TRBV14,.,CASSQAPSGKAYEQYF,TGTGCCAGCAGCCAAGCGCCTAGCGGGAAAGCCTACGAGCAGTACTTC
TRBJ1-2,.,TRBV7-2,.,CASSLAGKDGYGYTF,TGTGCCAGCAGCTTAGCCGGGAAGGACGGCTATGGCTACACCTTC
TRBJ2-7,.,TRBV28,.,CASSRTGTYEQYF,TGTGCCAGCAGCCGCACAGGGACCTACGAGCAGTACTTC
TRBJ1-1,.,TRBV5-1,.,CASSLDVLKGHKNTEAFF,TGCGCCAGCAGCTTGGATGTACTGAAAGGACACAAGAACACTGAAGCTTTCTTT
TRBJ2-1,.,TRBV19,.,CASSQVVRGYEQFF,TGTGCCAGTAGCCAAGTGGTGAGGGGCTATGAGCAGTTCTTC
TRBJ2-4,.,TRBV11-2,once,CASSLLEGDLAKNIQYF,TGTGCCAGCAGCTTATTGGAAGGTGACCTAGCCAAAAACATTCAGTACTTC
TRBJ2-7,.,TRBV28,.,CASSPPPGKRGEQYF,TGTGCCAGCAGTCCGCCACCGGGAAAACGGGGCGAGCAGTACTTC
TRBJ2-1,TRBD2,TRBV15,.,CATSRDRTGGPYVEQFF,TGTGCCACCAGCAGAGATAGAACGGGAGGGCCGTACGTTGAGCAGTTCTTC
TRBJ2-3,TRBD2,TRBV9,.,CASSGGLAVSTDTQYF,TGTGCCAGCAGCGGGGGACTAGCGGTTAGCACAGATACGCAGTATTTT
TRBJ2-3,.,TRBV15,.,CATSSPRDSTFGQYF,TGTGCCACCAGCAGTCCCCGGGACTCAACTTTCGGGCAGTATTTT
TRBJ2-3,TRBD1,TRBV5-8,.,CASSLVDRGPDTQYF,TGTGCCAGCAGCTTGGTGGACAGGGGACCAGATACGCAGTATTTT
TRBJ2-3,.,TRBV30,.,CAWTPLRSTDTQYF,TGTGCCTGGACCCCCCTACGGAGCACAGATACGCAGTATTTT
TRBJ1-5,TRBD1,TRBV7-8,.,CASTQIGDRRLSNQPQHF,TGTGCCAGCACCCAAATTGGGGACAGACGCCTAAGCAATCAGCCCCAGCATTTT
TRBJ2-5,.,TRBV28,.,CASSSRDNGQETQYF,TGTGCCAGCAGTTCACGGGACAACGGACAAGAGACCCAGTACTTC
TRBJ2-2,TRBD1,TRBV28,.,CASSFRTGETGELFF,TGTGCCAGCAGTTTCCGGACAGGGGAGACCGGGGAGCTGTTTTTT
TRBJ1-2,.,TRBV30,.,CACAGVSNYGYTF,TGTGCCTGCGCAGGAGTATCAAACTATGGCTACACCTTC
TRBJ2-5,.,TRBV6-5,.,CASFYQETQYF,TGTGCCAGCTTCTACCAAGAGACCCAGTACTTC
TRBJ1-5,.,TRBV5-6,.,CASSLGQAYSNQPQHF,TGTGCCAGCAGCTTGGGACAGGCGTATAGCAATCAGCCCCAGCATTTT
TRBJ2-1,TRBD2,TRBV28,.,CASSKSREDGNNEQFF,TGTGCCAGCAGCAAATCTCGGGAGGACGGGAACAATGAGCAGTTCTTC
TRBJ1-2,.,TRBV27,.,CASSLGGNGYTF,TGTGCCAGCAGCCTCGGGGGGAATGGCTACACCTTC
TRBJ2-3,TRBD2,TRBV7-2,.,CASSPVGRGTDTQYF,TGTGCCAGCAGCCCTGTGGGGCGGGGGACAGATACGCAGTATTTT
TRBJ1-1,.,TRBV18,once,CASSQGDTEAFF,TGTGCCAGCTCACAGGGGGATACTGAAGCTTTCTTT
TRBJ2-6,TRBD2,TRBV7-2,.,CASSFEGGRAPGANVLTF,TGTGCCAGCAGCTTCGAAGGCGGGAGGGCCCCCGGGGCCAACGTCCTGACTTTC
TRBJ2-7,.,TRBV10-3,once,CAIRQHNLSYEQYF,TGTGCCATCAGACAGCACAACCTCTCCTACGAGCAGTACTTC
TRBJ2-3,.,TRBV5-6,.,CASSLRLTITDTQYF,TGTGCCAGCAGCTTACGACTAACTATCACAGATACGCAGTATTTT
TRBJ1-1,.,TRBV5-1,.,CASSGLGDTEAFF,TGCGCCAGCAGCGGCCTCGGGGACACTGAAGCTTTCTTT